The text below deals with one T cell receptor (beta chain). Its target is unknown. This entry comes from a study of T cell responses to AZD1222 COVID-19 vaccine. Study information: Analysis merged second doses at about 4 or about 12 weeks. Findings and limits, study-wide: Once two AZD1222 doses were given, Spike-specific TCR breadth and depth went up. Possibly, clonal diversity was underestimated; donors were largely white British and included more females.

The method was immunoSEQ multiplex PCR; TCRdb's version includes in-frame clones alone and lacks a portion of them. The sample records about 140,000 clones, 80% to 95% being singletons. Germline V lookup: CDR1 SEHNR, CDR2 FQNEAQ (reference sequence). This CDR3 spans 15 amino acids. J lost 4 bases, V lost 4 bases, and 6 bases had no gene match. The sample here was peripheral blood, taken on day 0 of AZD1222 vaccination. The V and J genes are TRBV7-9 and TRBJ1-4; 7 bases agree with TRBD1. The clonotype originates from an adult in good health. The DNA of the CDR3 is TGTGCCAGCAGCTCGGGGACAGCAATTAATGAAAAACTGTTTTTT. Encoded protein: CASSSGTAINEKLFF.